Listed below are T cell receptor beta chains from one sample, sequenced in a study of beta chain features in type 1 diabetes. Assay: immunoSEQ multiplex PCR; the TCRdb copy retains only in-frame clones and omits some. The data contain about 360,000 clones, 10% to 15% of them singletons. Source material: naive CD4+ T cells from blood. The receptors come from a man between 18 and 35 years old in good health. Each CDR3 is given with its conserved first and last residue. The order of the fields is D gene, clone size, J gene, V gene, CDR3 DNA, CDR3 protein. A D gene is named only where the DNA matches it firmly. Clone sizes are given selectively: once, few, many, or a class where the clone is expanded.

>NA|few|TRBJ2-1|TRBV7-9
TGTGCCAGCAGCCCTTACGACAGGGAGGAACAGCAGTTCTTC
CASSPYDREEQQFF
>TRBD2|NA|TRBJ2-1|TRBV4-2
TGTGCCAGCAGCCAAGTGAGCACTAGCGGGACGAACAATGAGCAGTTCTTC
CASSQVSTSGTNNEQFF
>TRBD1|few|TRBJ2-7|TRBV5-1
TGCGCCAGCAGCGCCCGGGACAGCTCATCCTACGAGCAGTACTTC
CASSARDSSSYEQYF
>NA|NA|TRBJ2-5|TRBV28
TGTGCCAGCAGTTGGACAGAGAACCAAGAGACCCAGTACTTC
CASSWTENQETQYF
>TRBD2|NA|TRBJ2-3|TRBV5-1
TGCGCCAGCAGCACTCTGACTAGCGGGAGTAGGGTACGCACAGATACGCAGTATTTT
CASSTLTSGSRVRTDTQYF
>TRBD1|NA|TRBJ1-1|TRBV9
TGTGCCAGCAGCCTAGGACAGGGGAAGAAAGCTTTCTTT
CASSLGQGKKAFF
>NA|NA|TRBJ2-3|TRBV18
TGTGCCAGCTCACCACTCCCGAGCACAGATACGCAGTATTTT
CASSPLPSTDTQYF
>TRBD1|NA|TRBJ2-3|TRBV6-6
TGTGCCAGCAGTTACCACCAGGGGGTTGAGGATACGCAGTATTTT
CASSYHQGVEDTQYF
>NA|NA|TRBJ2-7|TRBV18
TGTGCCAGCTCACCGGACAGCAGCTCCTACGAGCAGTACTTC
CASSPDSSSYEQYF
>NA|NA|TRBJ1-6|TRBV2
TGTGCCAGCACCCTTAATTCACCCCTCCACTTT
CASTLNSPLHF
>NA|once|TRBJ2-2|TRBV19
TGTGCCAGTAGTATAGCTACGAACACCGGGGAGCTGTTTTTT
CASSIATNTGELFF
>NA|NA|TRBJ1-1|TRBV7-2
TGTGCCAGCAGCTCTAAACGGAACACTGAAGCTTTCTTT
CASSSKRNTEAFF
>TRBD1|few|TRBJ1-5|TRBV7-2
TGTGCCAGCAGCCCTTTACCAGGGGGCCAGCCCCAGCATTTT
CASSPLPGGQPQHF
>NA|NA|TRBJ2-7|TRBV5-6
TGTGCCAGCAGCGCCCCCGTGGGGGCGCAAAACGAGCAGTACTTC
CASSAPVGAQNEQYF
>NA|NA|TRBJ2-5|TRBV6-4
TGTGCCAGCAGTCCGACGGGCCAAGAGACCCAGTACTTC
CASSPTGQETQYF
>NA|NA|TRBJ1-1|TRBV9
TGTGCCAGCAGCGTCAGGTTAAACACTGAAGCTTTCTTT
CASSVRLNTEAFF
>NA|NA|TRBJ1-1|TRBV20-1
TGCAGTGCTGCGGGGTGGACTGAAGCTTTCTTT
CSAAGWTEAFF
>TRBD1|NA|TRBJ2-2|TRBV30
TGTGCCTGGATCTGGGACAGGGCGGCCGGGGAGCTGTTTTTT
CAWIWDRAAGELFF
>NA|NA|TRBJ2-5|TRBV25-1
TGTGCCAGCAGTGAACCGCAGGGGATGGGGGTGGGAGAGACCCAGTACTTC
CASSEPQGMGVGETQYF
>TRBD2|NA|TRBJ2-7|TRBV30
TGTGCCTGGATCTCGAGGCCTAGCGGGAGGGGCGAGCAGTACTTC
CAWISRPSGRGEQYF
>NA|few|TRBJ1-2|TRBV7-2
TGTGCCAGCAGGGAGGGAGCTAACTATGGCTACACCTTC
CASREGANYGYTF
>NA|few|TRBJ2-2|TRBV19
TGTGCCAGTAAGGCCTTTACAGGGAACACCGGGGAGCTGTTTTTT
CASKAFTGNTGELFF
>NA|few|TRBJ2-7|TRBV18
TGTGCCAGCTCCGAACAAGGACACGGTCCCTACGAGCAGTACTTC
CASSEQGHGPYEQYF
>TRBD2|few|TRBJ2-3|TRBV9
TGTGCCAGCAGCGTTAGCGGGGGGCTCACAGATACGCAGTATTTT
CASSVSGGLTDTQYF
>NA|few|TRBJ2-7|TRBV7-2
TGTGCCAGCAGCTTAGTACTAGGACCCTCCTACGAGCAGTACTTC
CASSLVLGPSYEQYF
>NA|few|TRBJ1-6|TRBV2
TGTGCCAGCAGTGAAGTGGGGCCGAGGAATTCACCCCTCCACTTT
CASSEVGPRNSPLHF
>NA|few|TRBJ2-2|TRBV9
TGTGCCAGCAGCAGCGTAAAGTCCGGGGAGCTGTTTTTT
CASSSVKSGELFF
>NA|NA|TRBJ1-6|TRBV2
TGTGCCAGCCTTAATCCGCTCCAGGGGTTTCGTAATTCACCCCTCCACTTT
CASLNPLQGFRNSPLHF
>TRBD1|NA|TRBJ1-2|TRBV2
TGTGCCAGCACCAGAAGGACAGGGAACTATGGCTACACCTTC
CASTRRTGNYGYTF
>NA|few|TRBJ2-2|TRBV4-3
TGCGCCAGCAGCCAAGATTGGGGCTACACCGGGGAGCTGTTTTTT
CASSQDWGYTGELFF
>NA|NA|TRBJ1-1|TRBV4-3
TGCGCCAGCAGCCAAGGAAGACAGGTTGAAGCTTTCTTT
CASSQGRQVEAFF
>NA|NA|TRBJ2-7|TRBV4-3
TGCGCCAGCAGCCAAGACCTAAGGAGAGGTAGCTACGAGCAGTACTTC
CASSQDLRRGSYEQYF
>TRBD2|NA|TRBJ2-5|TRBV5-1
TGCGCCAGCAGCTTGTCCGCTAGCGGGGGGGCCCCAGAGGAGACCCAGTACTTC
CASSLSASGGAPEETQYF
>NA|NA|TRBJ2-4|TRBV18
TGTGCCAGCTCACCCCGGCAGGGGTCAAACATTCAGTACTTC
CASSPRQGSNIQYF
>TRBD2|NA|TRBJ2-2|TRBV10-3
TGTGCCATCAGTCAAACTAGCGGGTCGAACACCGGGGAGCTGTTTTTT
CAISQTSGSNTGELFF
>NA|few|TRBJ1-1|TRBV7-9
TGTGCCAGCAGCCCGGTGCCCAACACTGAAGCTTTCTTT
CASSPVPNTEAFF
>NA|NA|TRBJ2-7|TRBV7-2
TGTGCCAGCAGCTCCTATCTACGCTCCTACGAGCAGTACTTC
CASSSYLRSYEQYF
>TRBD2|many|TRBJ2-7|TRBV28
TGTGCCAGCAGCCGACTAGCGGGTGAGCAGTACTTC
CASSRLAGEQYF
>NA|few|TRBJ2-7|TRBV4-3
TGCGCCAGCAGCCAAGGAACCGGCTACGAGCAGTACTTC
CASSQGTGYEQYF
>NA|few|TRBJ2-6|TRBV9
TGTGCCAGCAGCGTAGGGCACTCTGGGGCCAACGTCCTGACTTTC
CASSVGHSGANVLTF
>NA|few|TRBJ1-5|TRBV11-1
TGTGCCAGCAGCGCGGGCCTACGGCAGCCCCAGCATTTT
CASSAGLRQPQHF
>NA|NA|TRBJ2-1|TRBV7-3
TGTGCCAGCAGCGGGAGGGGGGCCAATGAGCAGTTCTTC
CASSGRGANEQFF
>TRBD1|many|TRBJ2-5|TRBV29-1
TGCAGCGTTGAAAAGGGGGCGGGAGAGACCCAGTACTTC
CSVEKGAGETQYF
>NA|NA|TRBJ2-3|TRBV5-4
TGTGCCAGCAGCTCCGCCACCGGGACTCCCATTGATACGCAGTATTTT
CASSSATGTPIDTQYF
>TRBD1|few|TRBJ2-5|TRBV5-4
TGTGCCAGCAGCCCGGGTGCGGGACAGGGGGCTTGGGAGACCCAGTACTTC
CASSPGAGQGAWETQYF
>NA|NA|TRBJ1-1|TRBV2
TGTGCCAGCAGTTTTCAGGACACTGAAGCTTTCTTT
CASSFQDTEAFF
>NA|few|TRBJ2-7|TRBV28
TGTGCCAGCAGTTTAAACGGGGGTCTGGGCGAGCAGTACTTC
CASSLNGGLGEQYF
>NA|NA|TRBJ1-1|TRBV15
TGTGCCACCAGCAGAGACCTGCAGGGCGGCACTGAAGCTTTCTTT
CATSRDLQGGTEAFF
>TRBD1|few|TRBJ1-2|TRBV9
TGTGCCAGCAGCGGACCGGGACAGCTCTATGGCTACACCTTC
CASSGPGQLYGYTF
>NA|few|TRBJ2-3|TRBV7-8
TGTGCCAGCAGCTACGGGGGTCGGGATACGCAGTATTTT
CASSYGGRDTQYF
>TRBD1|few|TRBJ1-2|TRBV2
TGTGCCACCTCGACAGGGGCTGATGGCTACACCTTC
CATSTGADGYTF
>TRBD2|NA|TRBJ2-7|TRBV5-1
TGCGCCAGCAGCCGGACTAGCGGGCCTTCCTACGAGCAGTACTTC
CASSRTSGPSYEQYF
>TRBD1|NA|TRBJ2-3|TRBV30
TGTGCCCGGAGGACAGGGGTCGCAGATACGCAGTATTTT
CARRTGVADTQYF
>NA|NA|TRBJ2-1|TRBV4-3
TGCGCCAGCAGCCAGCGGCCCGGCTCCAATGAGCAGTTCTTC
CASSQRPGSNEQFF
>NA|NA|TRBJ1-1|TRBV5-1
TGCGCCAGCAGCTTGGGCTCCGGGTCGCGGAACACTGAAGCTTTCTTT
CASSLGSGSRNTEAFF
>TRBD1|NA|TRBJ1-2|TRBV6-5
TGTGCCAGCACCGCTCGACAGGGGGCGAGGAATGGCTACACCTTC
CASTARQGARNGYTF
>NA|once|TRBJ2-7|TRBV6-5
TGTGCCAGCAGTTACTCGGCAGAACGGAGCTACGAGCAGTACTTC
CASSYSAERSYEQYF
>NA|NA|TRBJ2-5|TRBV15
TGTGCCACCAGCAGAGCCGGGTATCAAGAGACCCAGTACTTC
CATSRAGYQETQYF